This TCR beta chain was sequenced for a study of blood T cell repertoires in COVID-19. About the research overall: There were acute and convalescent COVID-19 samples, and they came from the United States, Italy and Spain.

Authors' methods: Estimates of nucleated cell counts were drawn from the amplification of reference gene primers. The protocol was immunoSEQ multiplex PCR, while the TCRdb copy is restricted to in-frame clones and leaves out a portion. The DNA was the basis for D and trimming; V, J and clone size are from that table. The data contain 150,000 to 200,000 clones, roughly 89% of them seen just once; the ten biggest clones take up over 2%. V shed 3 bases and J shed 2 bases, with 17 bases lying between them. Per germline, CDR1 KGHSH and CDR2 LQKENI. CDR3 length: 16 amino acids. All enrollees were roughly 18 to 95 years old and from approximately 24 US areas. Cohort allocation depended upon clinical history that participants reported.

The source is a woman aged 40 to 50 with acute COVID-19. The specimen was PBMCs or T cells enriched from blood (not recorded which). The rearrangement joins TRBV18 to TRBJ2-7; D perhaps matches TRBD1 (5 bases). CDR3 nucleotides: TGTGCCAGCTCACCTTGGGTCCAGGGAATTACCTACGAGCAGTACTTC. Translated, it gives CASSPWVQGITYEQYF.